The 27 T cell receptor beta chains listed next were all sequenced from one sample in a study of cytomegalovirus exposure and HLA in healthy donors. The PCR was carried out with 60 Vbeta primers and 13 Jbeta primers. Libraries were prepared by immunoSEQ multiplex PCR; TCRdb keeps only in-frame clonotypes and omits some of them. There are around 160,000 clones in the sample; roughly 80% occur only once, and less than 3.5% lies in the top ten. The sequenced sample was PBMCs. The receptors come from a middle-aged man in good health and CMV-seropositive.

The chain couples TRBV2 to TRBJ2-3; D is ambiguous. Germline CDR1 SNHLY, CDR2 FYNNEI. V was cut by 4 bases and J by 3 bases, with 8 bases left in between. The CDR3 consists of 13 residues. The CDR3 nucleotides read TGTGCCAGCAGTGCTTTAGAAACAGATACGCAGTATTTT. Encoded protein: CASSALETDTQYF.

V usage is TRBV5-1 and J usage is TRBJ2-1; 11 bases map to TRBD2. V was clipped by 2 bases and J by 3 bases; unmatched bases: 7. The CDR3 is 17 residues long. Germline V gives CDR1 SGHRS, CDR2 YFSETQ. DNA of the CDR3: TGCGCCAGCAGCTTCCGGGGGACTAGCGGAGTCTACAATGAGCAGTTCTTC. It is translated as CASSFRGTSGVYNEQFF.

This clone was detected once. This CDR3 is CASSSLAESSTDTQYF. In nucleotides, the CDR3 is TGTGCCAGCAGCTCTCTAGCGGAATCTAGCACAGATACGCAGTATTTT. This sequence joins TRBV5-6 and TRBJ2-3, with 7 bases matching TRBD2. Germline trimming cut 3 bases from V and 0 bases from J; bases unmatched to any gene: 7. The CDR3 length is 16 residues. The germline CDR1 and CDR2 sequences are SGHDT and YYEEEE.

The gene calls are TRBV5-6 and TRBJ2-5, with TRBD1 matching over 9 bases. The end of the DNA aligns better with TRBJ2-7, so the J call may be wrong. Germline V gene data show CDR1 as SGHDT and CDR2 as YYEEEE. The CDR3 is 14 residues long. The CDR3 DNA reads TGTGCCAGCAGCTGGGACAGGGCCTCCTACGAGCAGTACTTC. Protein sequence: CASSWDRASYEQYF.

This chain links TRBV2 with TRBJ1-3; TRBD1 might be the D (6 bases). Looked up from germline, CDR1 is SNHLY and CDR2 is FYNNEI. Trimming removed 3 bases at V and 2 bases at J, with 11 bases between. The length of the CDR3 is 15 residues. In DNA, the CDR3 is TGTGCCAGCAGTGACCAGGGGTTCACTGGAAACACCATATATTTT. Amino acid sequence: CASSDQGFTGNTIYF.

The chain couples TRBV18 to TRBJ2-7, with D maybe TRBD2 (6 bases). Germline CDR1 is KGHSH and CDR2 is LQKENI. The CDR3 consists of 15 residues. Trimming took 6 bases from V and 6 from J, leaving 21 bases between them. CDR3 amino acids: CASSPLTPPGGEQYF. CDR3 nucleotides: TGTGCCAGCTCTCCCTTGACGCCCCCCGGGGGCGAGCAGTACTTC.

This chain joins TRBV27 and TRBJ2-5; TRBD1 is a possible D gene (5 bases). Judging by the DNA end, TRBJ2-7 fits better; the J call may be wrong. CDR3 length equals 14 residues. Germline V gives CDR1 MNHEY, CDR2 SMNVEV (reference sequence). The CDR3 DNA follows: TGTGCCAGCAGTTTACTTCAGGGTGGGGTCGAGCAGTACTTC. Its protein is CASSLLQGGVEQYF.

The chain combines TRBV6-5 with TRBJ2-5, with D perhaps matching TRBD1 (6 bases). This CDR3 region has 15 residues. V was clipped by 2 bases and J by 4 bases, with 14 bases between them. Germline V gene sequence: CDR1 MNHEY, CDR2 SVGAGI. The CDR3 sequence: CASSYTGSRRETQYF. CDR3 sequence (DNA): TGTGCCAGCAGTTACACAGGGAGTAGGCGAGAGACCCAGTACTTC.

The chain uses TRBV27 and TRBJ2-1; TRBD2 agrees at 14 bases. This CDR3 contains 15 residues. The junction had 3 bases not matched to a gene; V was cut back by 2 bases and J by 9 bases. CDR1 and CDR2 from the germline V gene are MNHEY and SMNVEV (reference sequence). Here the CDR3 DNA reads TGTGCCAGCAGTTTAGGAGGACTAGCGGGAGGTGAGCAGTTCTTC. Residues: CASSLGGLAGGEQFF.

As to this clone: The junction does not match germline at one end; this may be a read error. The chain has TRBV20-1 and TRBJ2-5; the D gene is possibly TRBD2 (5 bases). Germline CDR1 DFQATT, CDR2 SNEGSKA (reference sequence). This CDR3 comprises 11 residues. CDR3 sequence reads: CSASLGSMRDF. In nucleotides, the CDR3 is TGCAGTGCTAGTTTGGGTTCGATGAGGGACTTC.

V usage is TRBV7-3 and J usage is TRBJ2-7, with a weak D call TRBD1 (6 bases). Germline V gene lookup returns CDR1 SGHTA and CDR2 FQGTGA. Trimming removed 3 bases from V and 5 bases from J, with 17 bases in between. The CDR3 extends over 15 amino acids. The CDR3 loop reads CASSFRPNRDDEQYF. The DNA for the CDR3 is TGTGCCAGCAGCTTCCGACCTAACAGGGACGACGAGCAGTACTTC.

V and J are TRBV18 and TRBJ1-5; D remains ambiguous. Germline values: CDR1 KGHSH, CDR2 LQKENI. V dropped 2 bases and J dropped 11 bases, with 13 bases sitting between them. This CDR3 spans 13 amino acids. In DNA form, the CDR3 reads TGTGCCAGCTCACCAGAGGGCCTGAGGGCCCAGCATTTT. Residues: CASSPEGLRAQHF. The full variable domain, completed using reference TRBV18 and TRBJ1-5, is NAGVMQNPRHLVRRRGQEARLRCSPMKGHSHVYWYRQLPEEGLKFMVYLQKENIIDESGMPKERFSAEFPKEGPSILRIQQVVRGDSAAYFCASSPEGLRAQHFGDGTRLSIL.

The chain combines TRBV4-3 with TRBJ2-7, with 9 positions matching TRBD1. The length of the CDR3 is 16 residues. The V gene end was trimmed by 3 bases and the J gene end by 6 bases; junction bases not matched to a gene: 12. Per the germline V gene, CDR1 is LGHNA and CDR2 is YSLEER. The CDR3, as DNA: TGCGCCAGCAGCCAGGGCGGTAGGGGACAGGGTGTCGAGCAGTACTTC. It translates to CASSQGGRGQGVEQYF.

The genes are TRBV30 and TRBJ2-2; possible D gene TRBD1, 5 bases. The V gene lost 3 bases and the J gene lost 1 base, with 12 bases spanning the gap. The germline V gene encodes CDR1 GTSNPN and CDR2 SVGIG (reference sequence). The CDR3 spans 15 residues. The CDR3 DNA reads as TGTGCCTGGAGCCATGACCAGGGGAACACCGGGGAGCTGTTTTTT. Translating gives CAWSHDQGNTGELFF.

This sequence joins TRBV27 and TRBJ1-2, with a possible D match to TRBD1 (5 bases). Trimming shortened V by 4 bases and J by 6 bases, and 15 bases separated the two germline ends. Germline V lookup: CDR1 MNHEY, CDR2 SMNVEV (reference sequence). This CDR3 is 14 amino acids long. Here the CDR3 DNA reads TGTGCCAGCAGTTCGCAGGGACTAGTGGATGGCTACACCTTC. It specifies CASSSQGLVDGYTF.

This clone appeared a single time. The rearrangement links TRBV29-1 to TRBJ2-7, with 12 bases matching TRBD2. Trimming took 6 bases from V and 4 from J; bases not matched to a gene: 10. The CDR3 is made up of 15 amino acids. From germline, CDR1 is SQVTM and CDR2 ANQGSEA. CDR3 bases: TGCAGCGTCCGAGAGGGTACTAGCGGGGGGTACGAGCAGTACTTC. This translates into CSVREGTSGGYEQYF.

Note on this clone: An end of the junction does not agree with germline; a read error may underlie this. The chain's CDR3 is CSSSPGQGEKLFF. Here the CDR3 DNA reads TGTTCCAGCAGCCCGGGACAGGGGGAAAAACTGTTTTTT. The chain is built from TRBV7-9 and TRBJ1-4, with TRBD1 matching 10 bases. CDR1 SEHNR and CDR2 FQNEAQ come from the germline V gene (reference sequence). CDR3 length equals 13 residues.

The chain employs TRBV28 and TRBJ1-1; TRBD1 is a possible D gene (5 bases). V was cut by 10 bases and J by 5 bases, with 14 bases left in between. Germline lookup yields CDR1 MDHEN and CDR2 SYDVKM. This CDR3 has 12 residues. As DNA, the CDR3 is TGTGCCACCCGGGGGGAGGTTACTGAAGCTTTCTTT. Translated: CATRGEVTEAFF.

The V gene is TRBV27, the J gene TRBJ1-1; 7 nucleotides match TRBD1. The germline CDR1 and CDR2 sequences are MNHEY and SMNVEV (reference sequence). The CDR3 is 13 residues long. V gave up 7 bases and J gave up 4 bases; unmatched junction bases: 6. This CDR3 reads CASTTTGRTEAFF. The CDR3 DNA sequence: TGTGCCAGCACAACGACAGGGCGCACTGAAGCTTTCTTT.

This clone was seen a single time. This chain joins TRBV27 and TRBJ2-3; 10 bases agree with TRBD1. CDR3 size: 16 residues. Germline lookup yields CDR1 MNHEY and CDR2 SMNVEV (reference sequence). With 2 bases clipped from V and 4 bases from J, the junction kept 6 bases outside the gene matches. Here the CDR3 DNA reads TGTGCCAGCAGTTTACTAGGACAGGGGGGCCCAGATACGCAGTATTTT. This codes for CASSLLGQGGPDTQYF.

By share, this clone counts as medium-sized. This chain joins TRBV5-4 and TRBJ1-2; D gene ambiguous. Looked up from germline, CDR1 is SGHNT and CDR2 is YYREEE (reference sequence). The CDR3 consists of 14 residues. V was pared by 3 bases and J by 4 bases, with 13 bases between. In nucleotides, the CDR3 is TGTGCCAGCAGCTCAGAAGGGAGAGTCTATGGCTACACCTTC. It specifies CASSSEGRVYGYTF.

This sequence joins TRBV28 and TRBJ2-4, with a weak D call TRBD1 (6 bases). The CDR3 runs 14 residues. Germline V gives CDR1 MDHEN, CDR2 SYDVKM. V was shortened by 3 bases and J by 12 bases, with 18 bases between the two germline ends. The CDR3 here is CASSFYRVARTQYF. DNA for the CDR3: TGTGCCAGCAGTTTCTACAGGGTCGCTAGGACTCAGTACTTC.

The chain combines TRBV4-1 with TRBJ1-1; a possible D gene is TRBD1 (5 bases). Trimming took off 3 bases at V and 0 bases at J, with 8 bases between the two ends. Germline V gene sequence: CDR1 MGHRA, CDR2 YSYEKL. The CDR3 spans 14 residues. The CDR3 region has the DNA TGCGCCAGCAGCCACACGACAGTGAACACTGAAGCTTTCTTT. It translates to CASSHTTVNTEAFF.

This clone has only a few counts. The chain joins TRBV5-6 to TRBJ2-7; D not resolved. CDR1 is SGHDT and CDR2 is YYEEEE in the germline V gene. The CDR3 runs 15 residues. V shed 4 bases and J shed 0 bases, with 14 bases lying between them. CDR3 coding DNA: TGTGCCAGCAGCCGTCGACTCCTGAGCTCCTACGAGCAGTACTTC. It is translated as CASSRRLLSSYEQYF. Full variable domain (rest looked up from reference TRBV5-6 and TRBJ2-7): DAGVTQSPTHLIKTRGQQVTLRCSPKSGHDTVSWYQQALGQGPQFIFQYYEEEERQRGNFPDRFSGHQFPNYSSELNVNALLLGDSALYLCASSRRLLSSYEQYFGPGTRLTVT.

This clone was counted a single time. Since no conserved phenylalanine or tryptophan closes the CDR3, a read error is the likely cause. The rearrangement links TRBV9 to TRBJ2-7, with 7 bases matching TRBD2. This CDR3 has 15 amino acids. Unmatched junction bases numbered 8, after V lost 0 bases and J lost 5 bases. Germline loops: CDR1 SGDLS, CDR2 YYNGEE. CDR3 loop: CASSVAGLEVNEQYL. The DNA of the CDR3 is TGTGCCAGCAGCGTAGCCGGACTAGAAGTAAACGAGCAGTACCTC.

This clone was seen a few times. The chain carries TRBV9 and TRBJ2-1, with unresolved D. V gave up 1 base and J gave up 8 bases, with 7 bases separating them. The length of the CDR3 is 12 residues. Germline loops: CDR1 SGDLS, CDR2 YYNGEE. The CDR3 DNA is TGTGCCAGCAGCGTATATCTCGATGAGCAGTTCTTC. Protein sequence: CASSVYLDEQFF.

This clone was counted a single time. The chain carries TRBV29-1 and TRBJ2-7; 8 positions agree with TRBD1. The V gene's germline CDR1 is SQVTM and CDR2 ANQGSEA. With 7 bases clipped from V and 4 bases from J, the junction kept 6 bases outside the gene matches. CDR3 length equals 12 residues. CDR3 bases: TGCAGCGCTAGGACAGGGCGTTACGAGCAGTACTTC. Its protein product is CSARTGRYEQYF.